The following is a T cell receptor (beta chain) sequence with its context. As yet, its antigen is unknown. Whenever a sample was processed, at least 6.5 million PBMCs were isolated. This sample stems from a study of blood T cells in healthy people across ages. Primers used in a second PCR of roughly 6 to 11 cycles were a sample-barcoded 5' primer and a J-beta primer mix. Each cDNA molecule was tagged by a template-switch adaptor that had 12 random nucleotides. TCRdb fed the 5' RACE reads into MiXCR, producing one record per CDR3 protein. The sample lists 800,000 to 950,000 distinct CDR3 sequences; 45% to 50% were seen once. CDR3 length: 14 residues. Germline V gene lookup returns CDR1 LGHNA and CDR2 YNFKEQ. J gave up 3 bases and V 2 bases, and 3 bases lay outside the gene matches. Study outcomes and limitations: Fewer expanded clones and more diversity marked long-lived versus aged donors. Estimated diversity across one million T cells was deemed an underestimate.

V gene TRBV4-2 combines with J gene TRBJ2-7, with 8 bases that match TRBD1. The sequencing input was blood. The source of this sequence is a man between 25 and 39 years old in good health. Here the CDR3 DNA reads TGTGCCAGCAGCCAAACTGGACAGGGCTACGAGCAGTACTTC. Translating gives CASSQTGQGYEQYF.